Sequencing of this TCR beta chain was carried out in a study of T cells in Graves' hyperthyroidism and ophthalmopathy. Germline CDR1 and CDR2: LNHDA and SQIVND (reference sequence). CDR3 size: 14 residues. Trimming left V 7 bases short and J 6 bases short, with 15 bases between. Hyperthyroidism had been newly diagnosed in patients aged 18 to 65, and its duration was under 2 months. Uncontrolled infections, other autoimmune diseases, pregnancy or lactation led to exclusion of patients. TCR beta CDR3 regions were amplified from RNA transcripts. The TCR CDR3 first-round RT-PCR relied on the HTBI primer set. TCRdb re-derived calls from the multiplex PCR reads in MiXCR, one entry per CDR3 protein. The sample shows 800,000 or so distinct CDR3 sequences, 38% of them seen only once. This clonotype was seen a few times.

The sequenced sample consisted of blood. The receptor comes from a man aged 18 to 30 with Graves' hyperthyroidism. This rearrangement joins TRBV19 to TRBJ2-2; either TRBD1 or TRBD2 may supply D (5 bases each). CDR3 in amino acids: CASTLGGSAGELFF. The CDR3 DNA is TGTGCCAGTACCCTTGGGGGTTCGGCCGGGGAGCTGTTTTTT.